This T cell receptor (beta chain) was sequenced for a study of shared clonotypes between healthy human individuals. This clone was picked up one time. Sequencing used immunoSEQ multiplex PCR; TCRdb keeps in-frame clones, though not all of them. The sample includes nearly 750,000 clones, roughly two thirds of them seen just once. Sequenced material: memory CD4+ T cells sorted from blood. Subset denoted: CD45RA-negative fraction. The source is a woman under 40 in good health.

The CDR3 is CASSFSGLAGGTQYF. In DNA, the CDR3 is TGTGCCAGCAGTTTCTCCGGACTAGCGGGAGGTACGCAGTATTTT. J is TRBJ2-3 and V is TRBV2; 14 nucleotides match TRBD2. The CDR3 consists of 15 residues. Germline values: CDR1 SNHLY, CDR2 FYNNEI. V lost 5 bases and J lost 8; bases outside the gene matches: 6. Filled out from reference TRBV2 and TRBJ2-3, the complete variable domain reads EPEVTQTPSHQVTQMGQEVILRCVPISNHLYFYWYRQILGQKVEFLVSFYNNEISEKSEIFDDQFSVERPDGSNFTLKIRSTKLEDSAMYFCASSFSGLAGGTQYFGPGTRLTVL.